These 9 T cell receptor beta chains share one sample of origin, sequenced in a study of beta chain features in type 1 diabetes. Their antigens remain unidentified. Study-level results: Type 1 diabetes patients showed a moderate but significant shortening of TCRB CDR3s in all four CD4+ subsets.

Expressed TCRB transcripts were sequenced because the entire RNA isolate underwent reverse transcription. Profiling relied on immunoSEQ multiplex PCR, and the TCRdb table lists in-frame clones only, not all of them. The data show 250,000 to 300,000 clones, about 24% seen once. Sequences were obtained from naive CD4+ T cells from blood. Every receptor here comes from a woman aged 25 to 39 with type 1 diabetes.

This clone was observed a few times. The CDR3 protein is CASSRTGEVTEAFF. The CDR3 DNA sequence: TGCGCCAGCAGCCGGACAGGGGAGGTCACTGAAGCTTTCTTT. The chain has TRBV4-1 and TRBJ1-1, with 9 bases aligning to TRBD1. Germline V gene lookup returns CDR1 MGHRA and CDR2 YSYEKL. This CDR3 is 14 amino acids long. Germline trimming cut 4 bases from V and 4 bases from J; bases unmatched to any gene: 4.

The chain links TRBV10-3 to TRBJ2-1; 7 bases line up with TRBD2. Germline loops: CDR1 ENHRY, CDR2 SYGVKD. V gave up 9 bases and J gave up 9 bases; unmatched junction bases: 11. CDR3 length equals 13 residues. CDR3 sequence: CAIAGTPGGEQFF. DNA of the CDR3: TGTGCCATAGCCGGGACCCCGGGAGGTGAGCAGTTCTTC.

J is TRBJ2-3 and V is TRBV10-3, with D possibly TRBD2 on 6 matching bases. Trimming removed 0 bases at V and 5 bases at J, with 9 bases between. Germline V gene data show CDR1 as ENHRY and CDR2 as SYGVKD. This CDR3 contains 14 residues. CDR3 DNA sequence: TGTGCCATCAGTGAGTCCGGAGGGGAAGATACGCAGTATTTT. It codes for CAISESGGEDTQYF.

This chain links TRBV29-1 with TRBJ2-7; 7 positions match TRBD1. This CDR3 contains 13 residues. In germline, CDR1 is SQVTM, CDR2 ANQGSEA. J gave up 5 bases and V 6 bases, and 10 bases lay outside the gene matches. CDR3 sequence (DNA): TGCAGCGTCCTTCGACAGGGCATCAACGAGCAGTACTTC. As protein: CSVLRQGINEQYF.

V and J are TRBV29-1 and TRBJ2-4; possible D gene TRBD1, 5 bases. This CDR3 spans 12 amino acids. Trimming took off 4 bases at V and 6 bases at J, with 10 bases between the two ends. Germline V gene lookup returns CDR1 SQVTM and CDR2 ANQGSEA. The CDR3 bases are TGCAGCGTTGGCCAGGGCGGAAACATTCAGTACTTC. Translating gives CSVGQGGNIQYF.

Details on this clone: At the DNA level, this CDR3 is encoded by other sequences in the same sample as well. The V and J genes are TRBV7-3 and TRBJ2-7, with 9 bases identical to TRBD2. V lost 3 bases to trimming and J lost 1 base; unmatched junction nucleotides: 1. This CDR3 has 14 residues. Per germline, CDR1 SGHTA and CDR2 FQGTGA. For the CDR3, the DNA is TGTGCCAGCAGCTTGACTAGCGGATCCTACGAGCAGTACTTC. This encodes CASSLTSGSYEQYF.

This clone was recorded a few times. The V gene is TRBV7-9, the J gene TRBJ2-5; D might be TRBD1 (6 bases). The CDR3 is 15 residues long. CDR1 is SEHNR, CDR2 FQNEAQ, per germline (reference sequence). Between the trimmed V and J ends, which lost 5 bases and 3 bases, there was a span of 16 bases. The CDR3 DNA is TGTGCCAGCAGCCTAGGACAGAGTCACAAAGAGACCCAGTACTTC. Amino acids: CASSLGQSHKETQYF. The whole variable domain, filled in from reference TRBV7-9 and TRBJ2-5, reads DTGVSQNPRHKITKRGQNVTFRCDPISEHNRLYWYRQTLGQGPEFLTYFQNEAQLEKSRLLSDRFSAERPKGSFSTLEIQRTEQGDSAMYLCASSLGQSHKETQYFGPGTRLLVL.

The chain combines TRBV6-1 with TRBJ2-2, with 8 bases aligning to TRBD2. Losses at the gene ends were 4 bases for V and 5 bases for J; bases not matched to a gene: 6. The CDR3 totals 15 residues. CDR1 is MNHNS and CDR2 is SASEGT in the germline V gene. CDR3 protein: CASSVVAGMTGELFF. CDR3 in DNA: TGTGCCAGCAGTGTAGTAGCGGGAATGACCGGGGAGCTGTTTTTT.

A remark on this clone: The same CDR3 is also encoded by other DNA sequences in this sample. The chain joins TRBV9 to TRBJ1-1; TRBD1 aligns across 7 bases. Losses at the gene ends were 4 bases for V and 5 bases for J; bases not matched to a gene: 8. The CDR3 loop spans 14 amino acids. Germline V gene sequence: CDR1 SGDLS, CDR2 YYNGEE. The CDR3 DNA reads TGTGCCAGCAGCCCCCGGACAGGCGGGACTGAAGCTTTCTTT. Translation: CASSPRTGGTEAFF.